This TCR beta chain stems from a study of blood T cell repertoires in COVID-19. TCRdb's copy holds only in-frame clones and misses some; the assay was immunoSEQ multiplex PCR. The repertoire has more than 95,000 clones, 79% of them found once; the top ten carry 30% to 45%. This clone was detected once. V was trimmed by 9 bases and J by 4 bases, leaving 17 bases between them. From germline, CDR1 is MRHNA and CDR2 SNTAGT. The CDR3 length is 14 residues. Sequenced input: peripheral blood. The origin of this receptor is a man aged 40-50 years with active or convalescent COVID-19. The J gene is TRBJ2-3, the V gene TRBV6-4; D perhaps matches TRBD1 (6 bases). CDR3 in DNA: TGTGCCAGTCCGAAAGGGAACAGGGCAGATACGCAGTATTTT. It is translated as CASPKGNRADTQYF.